Following are 6 T cell receptor beta chains from one sample sequenced in a study of PD-1 blockade in classical Hodgkin lymphoma. There was relapse after autologous stem cell transplantation in every patient, and there was variation in brentuximab vedotin exposure. The method was immunoSEQ multiplex PCR; TCRdb's version includes in-frame clones alone and lacks a portion of them. This sample has roughly 40,000 clones; over 80% occur once, and the top ten carry about 10%. The sequencing here drew on peripheral blood mononuclear cells (PBMCs), taken at baseline. The receptor source for this set is a human donor with classical Hodgkin lymphoma.

The chain combines TRBV9 with TRBJ1-1, with D possibly matching TRBD1 (6 bases). CDR1 SGDLS and CDR2 YYNGEE come from the germline V gene. V dropped 2 bases and J dropped 3 bases, with 8 bases sitting between them. This CDR3 is built from 13 residues. The CDR3 region is CASSVEGDTEAFF. Written as DNA, the CDR3 is TGTGCCAGCAGCGTGGAGGGGGACACTGAAGCTTTCTTT. The entire variable domain, with the rest obtained from reference TRBV9 and TRBJ1-1, is as follows: DSGVTQTPKHLITATGQRVTLRCSPRSGDLSVYWYQQSLDQGLQFLIQYYNGEERAKGNILERFSAQQFPDLHSELNLSSLELGDSALYFCASSVEGDTEAFFGQGTRLTVV.

The rearrangement uses TRBV18 and TRBJ1-1, with D tentatively TRBD1 (5 bases). Trimming pared 0 bases from V and 0 bases from J, leaving 5 bases between. The CDR3 runs to 14 residues. CDR1 and CDR2 from the germline V gene are KGHSH and LQKENI. Written as DNA, the CDR3 is TGTGCCAGCTCACCACCGGGGGTGAACACTGAAGCTTTCTTT. Translating gives CASSPPGVNTEAFF.

This chain joins TRBV7-2 and TRBJ1-1; D not resolved. Germline CDR1 and CDR2: SGHTA and FQGNSA. This CDR3 has 15 amino acids. The V end lost 6 bases, the J end lost 0 bases, and 14 bases lay between the germline ends. This CDR3 is CASSFSQGMNTEAFF. Here the CDR3 DNA reads TGTGCCAGCAGTTTTTCTCAAGGCATGAACACTGAAGCTTTCTTT.

The chain couples TRBV27 to TRBJ2-5; a weak D match, TRBD2 (5 bases). V was pared by 1 base and J by 2 bases, with 5 bases between. The CDR3 is 13 residues long. CDR1 and CDR2 from the germline V gene are MNHEY and SMNVEV (reference sequence). CDR3 DNA: TGTGCCAGCAGTTTATGGGAGCAAGAGACCCAGTACTTC. It yields the protein CASSLWEQETQYF.

The chain employs TRBV28 and TRBJ2-5; D might be TRBD1 (6 bases). Between the trimmed V and J ends, which lost 2 bases and 5 bases, there was a span of 12 bases. This CDR3 region has 14 residues. Germline loops: CDR1 MDHEN, CDR2 SYDVKM. The CDR3 sequence is CASSLGGQKETQYF. CDR3 DNA: TGTGCCAGCAGTTTAGGTGGACAGAAGGAGACCCAGTACTTC. The variable domain in full, completed from reference TRBV28 and TRBJ2-5, reads DVKVTQSSRYLVKRTGEKVFLECVQDMDHENMFWYRQDPGLGLRLIYFSYDVKMKEKGDIPEGYSVSREKKERFSLILESASTNQTSMYLCASSLGGQKETQYFGPGTRLLVL.

In this sample, this clone turned up a few times. The CDR3 loop is CASGSGFRGGSETQYF. Written as DNA, the CDR3 is TGTGCTAGTGGTTCGGGGTTTCGAGGAGGATCAGAGACCCAGTACTTC. The chain recombines TRBV12-5 with TRBJ2-5; a possible D gene is TRBD2 (5 bases). The CDR3 has 16 residues. The ends were cut back, 4 bases at V and 4 bases at J, with 19 bases in the middle. Germline V CDR1 and CDR2: LGHNT, FRNRAP.